The clone carrying this T cell receptor beta chain appeared many times. The data stem from a study of T cells after yellow fever vaccination. TCRdb passed the 5' RACE reads through MiXCR, listing each CDR3 protein once. The table shows some 340,000 distinct CDR3 sequences, with 9.5% to 12% occurring only once. The CDR3 loop spans 16 amino acids. V was clipped by 0 bases and J by 7 bases, with 16 bases between them. Per germline, CDR1 LGHNA and CDR2 YSLEER. The sequence derives from a man younger than 30 who received the YFV17D yellow fever vaccine. The chain employs TRBV4-3 and TRBJ2-1, with D possibly being TRBD1 or TRBD2 (7 bases each). This specimen consisted of CD4+ T cells sorted from PBMCs, obtained 45 days after the yellow fever booster vaccination. As DNA, the CDR3 is TGCGCCAGCAGCCAAGAAGGGAGGGGGCGGCGGAATGAGCAGTTCTTC. It encodes CASSQEGRGRRNEQFF.